This T cell receptor (beta chain) is from a study of blood T cell repertoires in COVID-19. Across the whole study: In each case, the material was cDNA or gDNA derived from T cells, B-cell-depleted T cells, or PBMCs.

Only in-frame clones appear in the TCRdb table, and some are missing; sequencing was by immunoSEQ multiplex PCR. The sample yields under 350,000 clones, 80% to 90% seen once. The material sequenced was peripheral blood. This receptor was taken from a man aged 40-49 years with acute or convalescent COVID-19.

The CDR3: CASSTDSNYGYTF. Written as DNA, the CDR3 is TGCGCCAGCAGCACCGACAGTAACTATGGCTACACCTTC. This rearrangement joins TRBV5-1 to TRBJ1-2; perhaps TRBD1 as D (5 bases). The CDR3 extends over 13 amino acids. Trimming stripped 4 bases from V and 1 base from J, with 8 bases between. Germline-derived CDR1 and CDR2 are SGHRS and YFSETQ.